The sequence of this TCR beta chain was determined in a study of blood T cell repertoires in COVID-19. Study in general: Spain, Italy and the United States supplied samples that represented acute and convalescent COVID-19.

Produced via immunoSEQ multiplex PCR; TCRdb's table is partial and in-frame only. The repertoire includes 250,000 to 300,000 clones, about 89% of them detected once, and around an eighth sits in the top ten. This CDR3 spans 15 amino acids. Losses at the gene ends were 7 bases for V and 5 bases for J; bases not matched to a gene: 10. The germline CDR1 and CDR2 sequences are MDHEN and SYDVKM. The chain joins TRBV28 to TRBJ1-5; 8 bases line up with TRBD1. Input material: peripheral blood. This sequence was found in a woman aged 60-75 years with acute or convalescent COVID-19. CDR3 region: CASTPSGQGDQPQHF. The CDR3 DNA sequence: TGTGCCAGCACTCCCTCCGGACAGGGTGATCAGCCCCAGCATTTT. The full variable domain, with the rest looked up from reference TRBV28 and TRBJ1-5, is DVKVTQSSRYLVKRTGEKVFLECVQDMDHENMFWYRQDPGLGLRLIYFSYDVKMKEKGDIPEGYSVSREKKERFSLILESASTNQTSMYLCASTPSGQGDQPQHFGDGTRLSIL.